Listed here are 21 T cell receptor beta chains from one sample, sequenced in a study of blood T cell repertoires in COVID-19. TCRdb keeps only in-frame clones here, not all; method: immunoSEQ multiplex PCR. The sample has 150,000 to 200,000 clones; 80% to 90% are singletons. The material sequenced was peripheral blood. The origin of the receptors is a woman between 65 and 79 years old with COVID-19, enrolled during active disease.

The rearrangement joins TRBV5-4 to TRBJ2-7; TRBD2 matches 13 bases. After removal of 4 bases from V and 8 bases from J, the junction contained 12 bases not matched to a gene. Germline V gene data show CDR1 as SGHNT and CDR2 as YYREEE (reference sequence). This CDR3 has 16 residues. The CDR3 bases are TGTGCCAGCAGCCCCCAAAGGACTAGCGGGAGTTGGAAGCAGTACTTC. Translating gives CASSPQRTSGSWKQYF.

CDR3 bases: TGCGCCAGCAGCTTAACCCTTAGCTCCTACGAGCAGTACTTC. Amino acids: CASSLTLSSYEQYF. The chain recombines TRBV5-1 with TRBJ2-7; D is undetermined. The V gene lost 2 bases and the J gene lost 0 bases, with 9 bases spanning the gap. The CDR3 sequence is 14 residues long. In germline, CDR1 is SGHRS, CDR2 YFSETQ.

This rearrangement joins TRBV11-3 to TRBJ2-5, with 7 bases aligning to TRBD2. Unmatched junction bases numbered 8, after V lost 4 bases and J lost 6 bases. Germline-derived CDR1 and CDR2 are SGHNT and YENEEA. This CDR3 is built from 14 residues. The CDR3 DNA sequence: TGTGCCAGCAGCTCAACGGGAGGACGAAAGACCCAGTACTTC. It translates to CASSSTGGRKTQYF.

Written as DNA, the CDR3 is TGTGCCAGCAGCCCAAAGTCGGGAGGGGCCCCTGGCACAGATACGCAGTATTTT. Translation: CASSPKSGGAPGTDTQYF. V is TRBV7-9 and J is TRBJ2-3; 8 nucleotides agree with TRBD2. The CDR3 consists of 18 residues. CDR1 is SEHNR, CDR2 FQNEAQ, per germline (reference sequence). With 5 bases clipped from V and 1 base from J, the junction kept 14 bases outside the gene matches.

The J gene is TRBJ2-1, the V gene TRBV11-3, with TRBD2 matching 14 bases. This CDR3 has 18 amino acids. Trimming cost V 6 bases and J 3 bases; bases outside gene matches: 10. Germline CDR1 SGHNT, CDR2 YENEEA. Written as DNA, the CDR3 is TGTGCCAGCAGTCGGAGGGGGACTAGCGGGAGTGTCTACAATGAGCAGTTCTTC. It translates to CASSRRGTSGSVYNEQFF.

The chain has TRBV10-2 and TRBJ2-7; 11 bases match TRBD2. The germline gives CDR1 WSHSY, CDR2 SAAADI. V was pared by 2 bases and J by 7 bases, with 10 bases of the junction left unmatched. There are 16 residues in the CDR3. The CDR3 sequence: CASSEPIAGGGREQYF. Here the CDR3 DNA reads TGCGCCAGCAGTGAGCCTATAGCGGGAGGGGGTAGGGAGCAGTACTTC.

The V gene is TRBV2, the J gene TRBJ2-7, with 7 positions matching TRBD1. The CDR3 has 11 residues. CDR1 and CDR2 from the germline V gene are SNHLY and FYNNEI. V lost 9 bases to trimming and J lost 3 bases; unmatched junction nucleotides: 2. The CDR3 sequence is CARQGIYEQYF. CDR3 in DNA: TGTGCCAGACAGGGGATCTACGAGCAGTACTTC.

The rearrangement joins TRBV6-5 to TRBJ1-4, with TRBD1 matching 7 bases. CDR1 is MNHEY, CDR2 SVGAGI, per germline. The CDR3 covers 13 residues. Trimming cost V 6 bases and J 14 bases; bases outside gene matches: 12. The CDR3 nucleotides are TGTGCCAGCAGGCGGTCTTCAGGGGGGTTGCTGTTTTTT. Residues: CASRRSSGGLLFF.

The rearrangement joins TRBV28 to TRBJ1-5, with 7 bases that match TRBD1. This CDR3 is built from 15 residues. Germline assignment: CDR1 MDHEN and CDR2 SYDVKM. Trimming at V came to 8 bases and at J to 1 base, leaving 8 bases not matched to a gene. This chain's CDR3 is CASHRQGGSNQPQHF. Here the CDR3 DNA reads TGTGCCAGCCACCGACAGGGTGGAAGCAATCAGCCCCAGCATTTT. Complete variable domain (other parts from reference TRBV28 and TRBJ1-5): DVKVTQSSRYLVKRTGEKVFLECVQDMDHENMFWYRQDPGLGLRLIYFSYDVKMKEKGDIPEGYSVSREKKERFSLILESASTNQTSMYLCASHRQGGSNQPQHFGDGTRLSIL.

The gene calls are TRBV24-1 and TRBJ2-5; possible D gene TRBD1, 6 bases. Germline CDR1 reads KGHDR; CDR2 reads SFDVKD. The CDR3 runs to 16 residues. The V gene lost 3 bases and the J gene lost 5 bases, with 18 bases spanning the gap. CDR3: CATSDHPTGSGETQYF. The CDR3 DNA reads as TGTGCCACCAGTGATCACCCAACAGGGTCTGGGGAGACCCAGTACTTC.

This CDR3 is CASSLVRVGEQFF. CDR3 nucleotide sequence: TGTGCCAGCAGCTTAGTTCGAGTCGGTGAGCAGTTCTTC. The chain links TRBV11-2 to TRBJ2-1, with D unclear. The germline V and J ends were trimmed by 1 base and 9 bases, with 10 bases remaining between them. Germline lookup yields CDR1 SGHAT and CDR2 FQNNGV. This CDR3 is built from 13 residues.

In the case of this clone: Germline is not matched at one junction end, which may reflect a read error. V usage is TRBV2 and J usage is TRBJ1-5, with 7 bases lining up with TRBD1. This CDR3 is 15 amino acids long. From germline, CDR1 is SNHLY and CDR2 FYNNEI. CDR3 DNA sequence: TGTGCCAGCAGCGAAGGGCTACAGGGGCACCAGCCCCAGCATTTT. This sequence encodes CASSEGLQGHQPQHF.

J is TRBJ2-7 and V is TRBV7-3, with a possible D match to TRBD1 (5 bases). The V end was cut by 2 bases, the J end by 0 bases, with 11 bases between. The CDR3 spans 15 residues. Germline loops: CDR1 SGHTA, CDR2 FQGTGA. CDR3 nucleotide sequence: TGTGCCAGCAGCTTATTCCCGGACATCTCCTACGAGCAGTACTTC. Translated: CASSLFPDISYEQYF. Full variable domain (rest looked up from reference TRBV7-3 and TRBJ2-7): GAGVSQTPSNKVTEKGKYVELRCDPISGHTALYWYRQSLGQGPEFLIYFQGTGAADDSGLPNDRFFAVRPEGSVSTLKIQRTERGDSAVYLCASSLFPDISYEQYFGPGTRLTVT.

The chain employs TRBV28 and TRBJ1-2; 8 bases match TRBD1. CDR1 and CDR2 from the germline V gene are MDHEN and SYDVKM. J was trimmed by 6 bases and V by 6 bases; bases with no gene match: 6. The CDR3 has 13 residues. The CDR3: CASRPTGENGYTF. CDR3 sequence (DNA): TGTGCCAGCAGACCGACAGGGGAAAATGGCTACACCTTC.

This sequence joins TRBV29-1 and TRBJ2-7; D call uncertain. The germline V and J ends were trimmed by 4 bases and 1 base, with 11 bases remaining between them. From germline, CDR1 is SQVTM and CDR2 ANQGSEA. CDR3 length: 13 residues. CDR3 loop: CSVVSILSYEQYF. In DNA, the CDR3 is TGCAGCGTTGTCTCTATCCTTTCCTACGAGCAGTACTTC.

The chain carries TRBV13 and TRBJ2-5; 10 bases map to TRBD1. Trimming removed 5 bases from V and 4 bases from J; junction bases left unmatched: 10. The CDR3 covers 16 residues. Germline CDR1 PRHDT, CDR2 FYEKMQ (reference sequence). The chain's CDR3 is CASSNRQGAIGETQYF. The CDR3 DNA sequence: TGTGCCAGCAGCAACCGACAGGGGGCGATAGGAGAGACCCAGTACTTC. The full variable domain, with the rest looked up from reference TRBV13 and TRBJ2-5, is AAGVIQSPRHLIKEKRETATLKCYPIPRHDTVYWYQQGPGQDPQFLISFYEKMQSDKGSIPDRFSAQQFSDYHSELNMSSLELGDSALYFCASSNRQGAIGETQYFGPGTRLLVL.

The V gene is TRBV14, the J gene TRBJ2-1, with D hard to call. V gave up 4 bases and J gave up 12 bases, with 13 bases separating them. Germline V CDR1 and CDR2: SGHDN, FVKESK. The CDR3 has 12 amino acids. The CDR3 DNA reads as TGTGCCAGCAGCCCCAACACGGGTGGGCAGTTCTTC. This encodes CASSPNTGGQFF.

The chain uses TRBV11-2 and TRBJ2-7; tentatively, D is TRBD1 (6 bases). CDR3 size: 15 residues. The V end was cut by 0 bases, the J end by 0 bases, with 9 bases between. Looked up from germline, CDR1 is SGHAT and CDR2 is FQNNGV. The CDR3 DNA reads TGTGCCAGCAGCTTAGATCACAGGGACTCCTACGAGCAGTACTTC. Encoded protein: CASSLDHRDSYEQYF.

V is TRBV4-2 and J is TRBJ2-7, with 13 nucleotides matching TRBD2. In germline, CDR1 is LGHNA, CDR2 YNFKEQ. The CDR3 has 14 residues. The trim removed 3 bases at V and 5 bases at J, leaving 1 base unmatched. Written as DNA, the CDR3 is TGTGCCAGCAGCCACGGACTAGCGGGAGACGAGCAGTACTTC. Translation gives CASSHGLAGDEQYF.

CDR3 protein: CASRFSGGVKNIQYF. The DNA for the CDR3 is TGTGCCAGCAGATTCAGCGGGGGAGTCAAAAACATTCAGTACTTC. This chain uses TRBV7-2 with TRBJ2-4; 8 nucleotides agree with TRBD2. This CDR3 spans 15 amino acids. CDR1 and CDR2 from the germline V gene are SGHTA and FQGNSA. The trim removed 6 bases at V and 3 bases at J, leaving 7 bases unmatched.

The V gene is TRBV6-6, the J gene TRBJ1-1, with D possibly being TRBD1 (5 bases). The CDR3 has 14 amino acids. The germline V gene encodes CDR1 MNHNY and CDR2 SVGAGI (reference sequence). Trimming took 0 bases from V and 4 from J, leaving 9 bases between them. CDR3 residues: CASSYSQAITEAFF. For the CDR3, the DNA is TGTGCCAGCAGTTACTCACAGGCTATCACTGAAGCTTTCTTT.